These T cell receptor beta chains were read from a single sample in a study of blood T cell repertoires in COVID-19. Here immunoSEQ multiplex PCR was the method, and the copy in TCRdb shows in-frame clones only, minus some. This sample has 130,000 to 150,000 clones, with about four fifths found just once. The sequenced material came from peripheral blood. The receptor source for this set is a human donor with acute or convalescent COVID-19. The donor label of this sample is uncertain. CDR3s include the opening cysteine and the closing phenylalanine or tryptophan. The D gene is left open where the match is weak. The size entry is marked missing in some rows and otherwise reads once, few, many or a size class.

size: NA
D: TRBD2
V: TRBV6-5
J: TRBJ2-2
CDR3: CASSPSRGSTGELFF
DNA: TGTGCCAGCAGCCCCTCCCGCGGGAGCACCGGGGAGCTGTTTTTT

size: NA
D: NA
V: TRBV5-1
J: TRBJ1-4
CDR3: CASSLGAQANEKLFF
DNA: TGCGCCAGCAGCTTGGGGGCCCAGGCTAATGAAAAACTGTTTTTT

size: NA
D: NA
V: TRBV6-5
J: TRBJ1-6
CDR3: CASSYASGNSPLHF
DNA: TGTGCCAGCAGTTACGCCTCGGGGAATTCACCCCTCCACTTT

size: few
D: NA
V: TRBV6-4
J: TRBJ1-1
CDR3: CASSEGVGTEAFF
DNA: TGTGCCAGCAGTGAGGGCGTAGGCACTGAAGCTTTCTTT

size: NA
D: NA
V: TRBV29-1
J: TRBJ1-4
CDR3: CSAWGGREKLFF
DNA: TGCAGCGCCTGGGGGGGGAGGGAAAAACTGTTTTTT

size: NA
D: TRBD1
V: TRBV30
J: TRBJ1-3
CDR3: CAWSVRGQVYF
DNA: TGTGCCTGGAGTGTACGGGGACAGGTATATTTT

size: NA
D: NA
V: TRBV30
J: TRBJ1-6
CDR3: CAWSEGTYNSPLHF
DNA: TGTGCCTGGAGTGAGGGGACCTATAATTCACCCCTCCACTTT

size: NA
D: NA
V: TRBV30
J: TRBJ1-6
CDR3: CAWSTGSNSPLHF
DNA: TGTGCCTGGAGTACAGGGTCTAATTCACCCCTCCACTTT

size: NA
D: TRBD1
V: TRBV6-6
J: TRBJ1-5
CDR3: CASSLQGYQPQHF
DNA: TGTGCCAGCAGTTTACAGGGGTACCAGCCCCAGCATTTT

size: NA
D: TRBD1
V: TRBV6-5
J: TRBJ1-2
CDR3: CASTQGGYYGYTF
DNA: TGTGCCAGCACCCAGGGGGGATACTATGGCTACACCTTC

size: many
D: NA
V: TRBV5-1
J: TRBJ1-4
CDR3: CASSFRGEDEKLFF
DNA: TGCGCCAGCAGCTTCAGGGGCGAGGACGAAAAACTGTTTTTT

size: NA
D: NA
V: TRBV5-1
J: TRBJ2-7
CDR3: CASSPPGYEQYF
DNA: TGCGCCAGCAGCCCTCCGGGATACGAGCAGTACTTC

size: NA
D: NA
V: TRBV30
J: TRBJ2-1
CDR3: CALGRNEQFF
DNA: TGTGCCTTGGGGCGAAATGAGCAGTTCTTC

size: NA
D: TRBD1
V: TRBV19
J: TRBJ1-4
CDR3: CASSFSDRLVNEKLFF
DNA: TGTGCCAGTAGTTTCTCGGACAGGCTAGTGAATGAAAAACTGTTTTTT

size: NA
D: NA
V: TRBV19
J: TRBJ1-2
CDR3: CASRIGYGGARGYTF
DNA: TGTGCCAGTAGGATTGGGTATGGAGGGGCTCGGGGCTACACCTTC

size: NA
D: NA
V: TRBV5-1
J: TRBJ1-2
CDR3: CASSSRDDTGTYGYTF
DNA: TGCGCCAGCAGCTCCCGAGACGACACAGGGACGTATGGCTACACCTTC